This TCR beta chain came from a study of Ad26.COV2.S vaccination and SARS-CoV-2 variants. The germline V and J ends were trimmed by 5 bases and 7 bases, with 17 bases remaining between them. CDR1 is SGHAT, CDR2 FQNNGV, per germline. CDR3 size: 15 residues. As to treatment: roughly 20 received Ad26.COV2.S at low or high dose, single or two shots; roughly five received placebo; per-sample allocation not given. Collection of samples fell on day 63 after the first vaccine or placebo injection. The protocol was immunoSEQ multiplex PCR, while the TCRdb copy is restricted to in-frame clones and leaves out a portion. This repertoire shows 440,000 or so clones, approximately 90% found once; its top ten account for over 1.5%.

This sequence was found in a person aged 18-65 years who received the Ad26.COV2.S COVID-19 vaccine or a placebo. The chain is built from TRBV11-2 and TRBJ1-4, with D perhaps TRBD1 (6 bases). This specimen consisted of peripheral blood, obtained in a trial of Ad26.COV2.S vaccine versus placebo. CDR3 in amino acids: CASSVNRVGGEKLFF. Here the CDR3 DNA reads TGTGCCAGCAGCGTAAACAGGGTTGGAGGTGAAAAACTGTTTTTT.